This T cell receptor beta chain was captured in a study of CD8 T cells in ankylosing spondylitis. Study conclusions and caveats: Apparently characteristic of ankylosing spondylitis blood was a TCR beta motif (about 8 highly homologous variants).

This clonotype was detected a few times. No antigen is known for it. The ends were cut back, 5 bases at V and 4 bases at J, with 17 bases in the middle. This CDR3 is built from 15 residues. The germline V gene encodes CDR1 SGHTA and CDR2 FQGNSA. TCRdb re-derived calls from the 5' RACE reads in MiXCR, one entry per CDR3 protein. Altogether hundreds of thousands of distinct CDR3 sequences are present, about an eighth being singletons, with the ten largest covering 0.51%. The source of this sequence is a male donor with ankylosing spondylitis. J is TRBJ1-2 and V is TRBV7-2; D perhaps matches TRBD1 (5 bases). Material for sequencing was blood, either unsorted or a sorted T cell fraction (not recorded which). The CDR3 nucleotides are TGTGCCAGCAGCCCGGGAGGGTCCAGGGTCTATGGCTACACCTTC. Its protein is CASSPGGSRVYGYTF.